This passage covers 25 T cell receptor beta chains from one sample sequenced in a study of blood T cell repertoires in COVID-19. Sequenced by immunoSEQ multiplex PCR; TCRdb stores in-frame clones only, minus some. The sample lists some 120,000 clones; about 83% were seen once. Input material: peripheral blood. The receptor source for this set is a man older than 75 with active or convalescent COVID-19.

The chain is built from TRBV9 and TRBJ2-1; the match to TRBD2 covers 11 bases. V lost 4 bases, J lost 10 bases, and 10 bases stayed unmatched. The CDR3 consists of 15 residues. Germline loops: CDR1 SGDLS, CDR2 YYNGEE. Here the CDR3 reads CASSSSPGLAVEQFF. In DNA, the CDR3 is TGTGCCAGCAGCAGCTCGCCGGGACTAGCGGTCGAGCAGTTCTTC.

This rearrangement joins TRBV12-5 to TRBJ2-5, with a possible D match to TRBD1 (7 bases). V lost 4 bases, J lost 3 bases, and 18 bases lay in between. The CDR3 has 16 amino acids. Germline V CDR1 and CDR2: LGHNT, FRNRAP. CDR3 loop: CASGSGRGQPEETQYF. The DNA of the CDR3 is TGTGCTAGTGGTTCGGGGCGGGGACAGCCTGAAGAGACCCAGTACTTC.

V gene TRBV11-3 combines with J gene TRBJ2-7; 7 nucleotides match TRBD1. The CDR3 has 11 residues. Germline V lookup: CDR1 SGHNT, CDR2 YENEEA. The J segment lost 3 bases and the V segment lost 11 bases, leaving 4 bases of the junction unmatched. In DNA form, the CDR3 reads TGTGCCGGGACAGCTATCTACGAGCAGTACTTC. As protein: CAGTAIYEQYF.

This clone was counted a single time. This chain joins TRBV7-9 and TRBJ1-5; 8 positions match TRBD1. V lost 4 bases and J lost 6; bases outside the gene matches: 8. Germline CDR1 reads SEHNR; CDR2 reads FQNEAQ (reference sequence). This CDR3 contains 15 residues. The CDR3, as DNA: TGTGCCAGCAGCTCAGGGGGCGCGGAGTTTCAGCCCCAGCATTTT. This sequence encodes CASSSGGAEFQPQHF.

The chain links TRBV6-5 to TRBJ2-7, with a possible D match to TRBD1 (6 bases). V was trimmed by 6 bases and J by 5 bases, leaving 14 bases between them. This CDR3 region has 13 residues. Germline CDR1 MNHEY, CDR2 SVGAGI. The CDR3 is CASRGSGENEQYF. DNA for the CDR3: TGTGCCAGCAGGGGTTCAGGGGAGAACGAGCAGTACTTC.

V gene TRBV9 combines with J gene TRBJ1-4; D is unclear. This CDR3 spans 16 amino acids. Looked up from germline, CDR1 is SGDLS and CDR2 is YYNGEE. Trimming left V 0 bases short and J 6 bases short, with 15 bases between. The DNA for the CDR3 is TGTGCCAGCAGCGTAGATCGGGAGAGCCTAGATGAAAAACTGTTTTTT. Translating gives CASSVDRESLDEKLFF.

The chain couples TRBV19 to TRBJ1-6; no firm D call. V lost 7 bases and J lost 6, with 16 bases in between. The CDR3 is 15 amino acids. The V gene's germline CDR1 is LNHDA and CDR2 SQIVND (reference sequence). As DNA, the CDR3 is TGTGCCAGTACCTCCACTAGGCAGAGTAATTCACCCCTCCACTTT. As protein: CASTSTRQSNSPLHF.

The chain is built from TRBV9 and TRBJ2-7; 7 nucleotides line up with TRBD1. The trim removed 0 bases at V and 2 bases at J, leaving 5 bases unmatched. Germline V gives CDR1 SGDLS, CDR2 YYNGEE. The CDR3 is 15 amino acids. The CDR3 here is CASSVATGATYEQYF. The CDR3 DNA reads as TGTGCCAGCAGCGTAGCTACAGGGGCTACCTACGAGCAGTACTTC.

This chain uses TRBV5-5 with TRBJ1-1, with D hard to call. The CDR3 has 15 residues. Germline values: CDR1 SGHKS, CDR2 YYEKEE (reference sequence). The V end was cut by 1 base, the J end by 3 bases, with 13 bases between. CDR3 bases: TGTGCCAGCAGCTTGATGGGTAGCGTGGACACTGAAGCTTTCTTT. It codes for CASSLMGSVDTEAFF.

The chain has TRBV19 and TRBJ1-5, with a tentative D call TRBD1 (6 bases). V was shortened by 1 base and J by 6 bases, with 16 bases between the two germline ends. The CDR3 has 16 residues. Germline lookup yields CDR1 LNHDA and CDR2 SQIVND (reference sequence). This CDR3 is CASSIASQGISQPQHF. The CDR3 DNA follows: TGTGCCAGTAGTATAGCAAGCCAGGGGATCAGTCAGCCCCAGCATTTT.

The chain employs TRBV25-1 and TRBJ1-4, with unresolved D. CDR3 length: 15 amino acids. Germline CDR1 is MGHDK and CDR2 is SYGVNS. Between the trimmed V and J ends, which lost 1 base and 0 bases, there was a span of 6 bases. This chain's CDR3 is CASSEWSATNEKLFF. CDR3 in DNA: TGTGCCAGCAGTGAATGGTCAGCAACTAATGAAAAACTGTTTTTT.

The chain links TRBV11-2 to TRBJ1-1, with D unclear. CDR3 size: 13 residues. Trimming cost V 1 base and J 0 bases, with 3 bases left between them. The germline gives CDR1 SGHAT, CDR2 FQNNGV. This CDR3 reads CASSLAVNTEAFF. CDR3 nucleotide sequence: TGTGCCAGCAGCTTAGCGGTGAACACTGAAGCTTTCTTT.

The gene calls are TRBV29-1 and TRBJ2-3, with TRBD1 matching over 7 bases. V shed 0 bases, J shed 5 bases, and the junction held 17 bases outside the gene matches. The CDR3 loop spans 18 amino acids. Per germline, CDR1 SQVTM and CDR2 ANQGSEA. The CDR3 DNA is TGCAGCGTTGAAGACTCACCCGGACAGGACCAAAGTGGAGATACGCAGTATTTT. Translating it yields CSVEDSPGQDQSGDTQYF.

The J gene is TRBJ1-5, the V gene TRBV18; tentative D call: TRBD1 (5 bases). The CDR3 spans 15 residues. V lost 6 bases, J lost 0 bases, and 12 bases lay in between. Germline V gives CDR1 KGHSH, CDR2 LQKENI. CDR3 amino acids: CASSRDRVSNQPQHF. The CDR3 nucleotides read TGTGCCAGCTCGCGAGACAGAGTTAGCAATCAGCCCCAGCATTTT.

This chain uses TRBV27 with TRBJ2-2; possible D gene TRBD1, 6 bases. Germline assignment: CDR1 MNHEY and CDR2 SMNVEV (reference sequence). V was pared by 6 bases and J by 6 bases, with 14 bases between. The CDR3 loop spans 14 amino acids. For the CDR3, the DNA is TGTGCCAGCAGAGTTAGAGGGGGACCCGGGGAGCTGTTTTTT. Translated: CASRVRGGPGELFF.

The genes are TRBV11-1 and TRBJ1-3; D is uncertain. Germline V gene sequence: CDR1 SGHAT, CDR2 FQDESV (reference sequence). This CDR3 is built from 14 residues. V was pared by 5 bases and J by 0 bases, with 8 bases between. CDR3 loop: CASSAGSSGNTIYF. The CDR3 bases are TGTGCCAGCAGCGCGGGGAGCTCTGGAAACACCATATATTTT. Together with reference TRBV11-1 and TRBJ1-3, the CDR3 gives the full variable domain: EAEVAQSPRYKITEKSQAVAFWCDPISGHATLYWYRQILGQGPELLVQFQDESVVDDSQLPKDRFSAERLKGVDSTLKIQPAELGDSAMYLCASSAGSSGNTIYFGEGSWLTVV.

This chain uses TRBV7-9 with TRBJ1-4, with 8 positions matching TRBD1. Germline V gene sequence: CDR1 SEHNR, CDR2 FQNEAQ (reference sequence). V trimming: 5 bases; J trimming: 3 bases; junction bases outside the gene matches: 5. This CDR3 has 15 amino acids. The CDR3 nucleotides read TGTGCCAGCAGCGTCGGACAGGGCGCTAATGAAAAACTGTTTTTT. It is translated as CASSVGQGANEKLFF.

The V call is TRBV7-2, the J call TRBJ1-1; no firm D call. The CDR3 length is 14 residues. Germline lookup yields CDR1 SGHTA and CDR2 FQGNSA. Trimming pared 3 bases from V and 1 base from J, leaving 9 bases between. DNA for the CDR3: TGTGCCAGCAGCTTCTCCGGCGGGAACACTGAAGCTTTCTTT. Translated, it gives CASSFSGGNTEAFF.

The chain uses TRBV6-5 and TRBJ2-7, with 10 bases matching TRBD1. Germline V CDR1 and CDR2: MNHEY, SVGAGI. Trimming at V came to 10 bases and at J to 7 bases, leaving 10 bases not matched to a gene. The CDR3 extends over 13 amino acids. CDR3 in amino acids: CAIKEDRGREQYF. The CDR3 DNA is TGTGCCATCAAAGAGGACAGGGGGAGAGAGCAGTACTTC.

Comment on this clone: The junction differs from germline at one of its ends, possibly a read error. The gene calls are TRBV5-6 and TRBJ2-7; possible D gene TRBD2, 5 bases. In germline, CDR1 is SGHDT, CDR2 YYEEEE. The length of the CDR3 is 13 residues. This chain's CDR3 is CASSPGYSSEQYF. Here the CDR3 DNA reads TGTGCCAGCTCCCCGGGGTACTCCTCCGAGCAGTACTTC. Using reference TRBV5-6 and TRBJ2-7 for the parts outside the CDR3, the full variable domain is DAGVTQSPTHLIKTRGQQVTLRCSPKSGHDTVSWYQQALGQGPQFIFQYYEEEERQRGNFPDRFSGHQFPNYSSELNVNALLLGDSALYLCASSPGYSSEQYFGPGTRLTVT.

The V gene is TRBV6-5, the J gene TRBJ1-4; a possible D gene is TRBD1 (5 bases). CDR3 length: 14 amino acids. Germline assignment: CDR1 MNHEY and CDR2 SVGAGI. V shed 5 bases and J shed 8 bases, with 15 bases lying between them. CDR3 nucleotide sequence: TGTGCCAGCAGTAGTGGGGCGGCAGGGGAAAAACTGTTTTTT. Its protein product is CASSSGAAGEKLFF.

The chain employs TRBV2 and TRBJ1-2; 11 nucleotides match TRBD1. The germline gives CDR1 SNHLY, CDR2 FYNNEI. The CDR3 has 14 amino acids. The ends lost 4 bases at V and 5 bases at J; junction bases unmatched: 3. The CDR3, as DNA: TGTGCCAGCAGTGGGGACAGGGGGAGGTATGGCTACACCTTC. This codes for CASSGDRGRYGYTF. The entire variable domain, with the rest obtained from reference TRBV2 and TRBJ1-2, is as follows: EPEVTQTPSHQVTQMGQEVILRCVPISNHLYFYWYRQILGQKVEFLVSFYNNEISEKSEIFDDQFSVERPDGSNFTLKIRSTKLEDSAMYFCASSGDRGRYGYTFGSGTRLTVV.

The CDR3 protein is CASSSGSSHRDTQYF. The CDR3 nucleotides are TGTGCCAGCAGCTCAGGATCTAGCCACAGAGATACGCAGTATTTT. The chain combines TRBV11-3 with TRBJ2-3, with a weak D call TRBD2 (5 bases). This CDR3 region has 15 residues. Germline V gene sequence: CDR1 SGHNT, CDR2 YENEEA. Deletions cut 4 bases from V and 5 bases from J, with 16 bases between.

The chain recombines TRBV5-4 with TRBJ1-1; the match to TRBD1 covers 8 bases. This CDR3 comprises 14 residues. CDR1 and CDR2 (germline): SGHNT, YYREEE (reference sequence). With V trimmed by 6 bases and J by 7 bases, 11 bases remained unmatched. The CDR3 region has the DNA TGTGCCAGCACGACTCCAGGGGGCAGAAGTGAAGCTTTCTTT. Translated: CASTTPGGRSEAFF. Based on the CDR3 plus reference TRBV5-4 and TRBJ1-1, the full variable domain is ETGVTQSPTHLIKTRGQQVTLRCSSQSGHNTVSWYQQALGQGPQFIFQYYREEENGRGNFPPRFSGLQFPNYSSELNVNALELDDSALYLCASTTPGGRSEAFFGQGTRLTVV.

The chain employs TRBV9 and TRBJ2-7; the D is unclear. The CDR3 spans 13 residues. V lost 3 bases and J lost 5, with 12 bases in between. Germline V gives CDR1 SGDLS, CDR2 YYNGEE. In DNA form, the CDR3 reads TGTGCCAGCAGCGCCTCCATCGCGAACGAGCAGTACTTC. It translates to CASSASIANEQYF.